The sample holds a few counts of the clone carrying this T cell receptor beta chain. Antigen: not known. The sample comes from a study of blood T cells in healthy people across ages. Study-wide results and caveats: Aged donors had fewer naive CD4+ cells and lower diversity than long-lived donors. Because sorting was not performed, PBMCs prevented conclusive naive versus antigen-experienced comparison.

Using a J-beta primer mix together with a sample-barcoded 5' primer, a second PCR was run for roughly 6 to 12 cycles. TCRdb called the 5' RACE reads again in MiXCR, with one record for every CDR3 protein. The sample yields 1.5 million to 2 million distinct CDR3 sequences, 49% seen once. The V and J ends lost 5 bases and 7 bases respectively, with 9 bases between them. The CDR3 spans 12 residues. Germline CDR1 is SNHLY and CDR2 is FYNNEI. The specimen sequenced was blood. This receptor was identified in a woman between 35 and 50 years old in good health. This chain connects TRBV2 to TRBJ2-4; TRBD1 or TRBD2 may be the D gene (5 bases each). CDR3 protein: CASSHGTNIQYF. The DNA of the CDR3 is TGTGCCAGCAGTCACGGGACGAACATTCAGTACTTC. The whole variable domain, filled in from reference TRBV2 and TRBJ2-4, reads EPEVTQTPSHQVTQMGQEVILRCVPISNHLYFYWYRQILGQKVEFLVSFYNNEISEKSEIFDDQFSVERPDGSNFTLKIRSTKLEDSAMYFCASSHGTNIQYFGAGTRLSVL.